What follows are 18 T cell receptor beta chains derived from one specimen sequenced in a study of T cell changes during pregnancy in multiple sclerosis. Here immunoSEQ multiplex PCR was the method, and the copy in TCRdb shows in-frame clones only, minus some. Among tens of thousands of clones listed, around nine tenths were seen once. Source: CD8+ T cells from peripheral blood mononuclear cells, taken after pregnancy. Receptors originate from a female donor in good health, enrolled as a control in a pregnancy study.

As concerns this clone: One junction end does not reproduce the germline sequence, and a read error may be involved. The V and J genes are TRBV7-7 and TRBJ2-7; 7 nucleotides agree with TRBD2. The CDR3 sequence is 13 residues long. Germline V lookup: CDR1 SSHAT, CDR2 FNYEAQ (reference sequence). DNA of the CDR3: TGTGCTAGCAGCTTAACGGCGGGGGACGAGCAGTACTTC. Translating gives CASSLTAGDEQYF.

This sequence joins TRBV6-1 and TRBJ1-1; possibly TRBD1 for D (5 bases). Germline-derived CDR1 and CDR2 are MNHNS and SASEGT. Trimming shortened V by 11 bases and J by 5 bases, and 12 bases separated the two germline ends. There are 11 residues in the CDR3. CDR3 nucleotides: TGTGCCTCCCCCGGGGGGACTGAAGCTTTCTTT. It is translated as CASPGGTEAFF.

This chain uses TRBV9 with TRBJ1-2; D is unclear. CDR3 size: 13 residues. V lost 4 bases and J lost 4, with 11 bases in between. CDR1 SGDLS and CDR2 YYNGEE come from the germline V gene. DNA for the CDR3: TGTGCCAGCAGCTCAGCAGGTGGCTATGGCTACACCTTC. Translating it yields CASSSAGGYGYTF.

This chain uses TRBV5-8 with TRBJ2-7, with D perhaps TRBD1 (5 bases). Between the trimmed V and J ends, which lost 3 bases and 2 bases, there was a span of 9 bases. The CDR3 is 13 residues long. CDR1 is SGHTS, CDR2 YDEGEE, per germline. Written as DNA, the CDR3 is TGTGCCAGCAGCTACAGGCCAACCTACGAGCAGTACTTC. Its translation is CASSYRPTYEQYF.

This chain links TRBV5-1 with TRBJ1-2, with 12 bases identical to TRBD1. The CDR3 is 15 residues long. The V and J ends lost 5 bases and 4 bases, in that order; junction bases with no gene match: 6. Germline values: CDR1 SGHRS, CDR2 YFSETQ. In DNA, the CDR3 is TGCGCCAGCAGTCCCGGGACAGGGGGCGGCTATGGCTACACCTTC. This gives the protein CASSPGTGGGYGYTF.

This clone has more than one count but fewer than ten. The V call is TRBV4-3, the J call TRBJ1-4; 7 nucleotides agree with TRBD1. The CDR3 spans 16 residues. V lost 0 bases to trimming and J lost 6 bases; unmatched junction nucleotides: 7. Germline CDR1 LGHNA, CDR2 YSLEER. CDR3 in amino acids: CASSQDYRGRDEKLFF. CDR3 DNA: TGCGCCAGCAGCCAAGATTATAGGGGGCGCGATGAAAAACTGTTTTTT.

The J gene is TRBJ2-1, the V gene TRBV4-3; TRBD2 aligns across 10 bases. CDR3 size: 19 residues. Germline CDR1 and CDR2: LGHNA and YSLEER. V lost 0 bases to trimming and J lost 3 bases; unmatched junction nucleotides: 11. CDR3 DNA sequence: TGCGCCAGCAGCCAAGATGTTCTAGCGGGGGACCCTTTCTACAATGAGCAGTTCTTC. Translation: CASSQDVLAGDPFYNEQFF.

The V and J genes are TRBV11-3 and TRBJ2-3; possible D gene TRBD2, 5 bases. Germline V lookup: CDR1 SGHNT, CDR2 YENEEA. CDR3 length: 13 residues. Trimming removed 5 bases at V and 3 bases at J, with 9 bases between. DNA of the CDR3: TGTGCCAGCAGCCTCGGGGAAACAGATACGCAGTATTTT. This encodes CASSLGETDTQYF.

The rearrangement uses TRBV6-5 and TRBJ2-2; D gene unclear. The CDR3 extends over 14 amino acids. The germline gives CDR1 MNHEY, CDR2 SVGAGI. V gave up 4 bases and J gave up 0 bases, with 6 bases separating them. CDR3 bases: TGTGCCAGCAGTTCTGGCCCGAACACCGGGGAGCTGTTTTTT. Protein sequence: CASSSGPNTGELFF.

The chain employs TRBV4-1 and TRBJ2-3; D remains unclear. The CDR3 is made up of 12 amino acids. Germline V gives CDR1 MGHRA, CDR2 YSYEKL. CDR3 residues: CATLGETDTQYF. The CDR3 bases are TGCGCGACGTTGGGCGAGACAGATACGCAGTATTTT.

The J gene is TRBJ2-4, the V gene TRBV4-1; 7 positions agree with TRBD1. The CDR3 contains 14 residues. Germline CDR1 reads MGHRA; CDR2 reads YSYEKL. Trimming at V came to 4 bases and at J to 8 bases, leaving 8 bases not matched to a gene. The CDR3 is CASSPAEGADIQYF. The DNA for the CDR3 is TGCGCCAGCAGCCCCGCAGAGGGGGCGGACATTCAGTACTTC.

This sequence joins TRBV9 and TRBJ2-3; 9 bases align to TRBD1. J lost 4 bases, V lost 2 bases, and 5 bases had no gene match. CDR1 and CDR2 from the germline V gene are SGDLS and YYNGEE. This CDR3 has 15 residues. DNA of the CDR3: TGTGCCAGCAGCGTCCCGACAGGGGGTCCAGATACGCAGTATTTT. This encodes CASSVPTGGPDTQYF.

The chain links TRBV5-6 to TRBJ2-4; D is ambiguous. Germline CDR1 SGHDT, CDR2 YYEEEE. CDR3 length: 17 amino acids. V dropped 2 bases and J dropped 0 bases, with 15 bases sitting between them. CDR3 in amino acids: CASSFSSEVRAKNIQYF. For the CDR3, the DNA is TGTGCCAGCAGCTTCAGTTCCGAGGTGAGAGCCAAAAACATTCAGTACTTC.

The rearrangement uses TRBV27 and TRBJ2-5; D is unclear. The DNA end is a closer match to TRBJ2-7, so the J assignment may be wrong. Per the germline V gene, CDR1 is MNHEY and CDR2 is SMNVEV (reference sequence). There are 14 residues in the CDR3. CDR3 bases: TGTGCCAGCAGTTCCCCAGAAACTATTTACGAGCAGTACTTC. Protein sequence: CASSSPETIYEQYF.

The V call is TRBV7-8, the J call TRBJ2-7; 9 nucleotides match TRBD2. V was pared by 2 bases and J by 2 bases, with 4 bases of the junction left unmatched. The length of the CDR3 is 15 residues. Per germline, CDR1 SGHVS and CDR2 FQNEAQ. In DNA form, the CDR3 reads TGTGCCAGCAGCTTATACGCGGGGGGGACCTACGAGCAGTACTTC. Translating gives CASSLYAGGTYEQYF. Supplemented by reference TRBV7-8 and TRBJ2-7, the full variable domain reads GAGVSQSPRYKVAKRGQDVALRCDPISGHVSLFWYQQALGQGPEFLTYFQNEAQLDKSGLPSDRFFAERPEGSVSTLKIQRTQQEDSAVYLCASSLYAGGTYEQYFGPGTRLTVT.

The V and J genes are TRBV10-3 and TRBJ2-5; D is possibly TRBD2 (6 bases). V shed 7 bases and J shed 3 bases, with 18 bases lying between them. From germline, CDR1 is ENHRY and CDR2 SYGVKD. The CDR3 has 15 amino acids. The CDR3 here is CAINSVGGLKETQYF. The CDR3 bases are TGTGCCATCAATTCCGTGGGGGGTTTAAAAGAGACCCAGTACTTC.

J is TRBJ2-3 and V is TRBV15; the match to TRBD2 covers 8 bases. The germline CDR1 and CDR2 sequences are LNHNV and YYDKDF (reference sequence). V shed 1 base and J 3 bases; nucleotides not matched to a gene: 0. The CDR3 length is 14 residues. CDR3 in DNA: TGTGCCACCAGCAGAGCGGGGGGGACAGATACGCAGTATTTT. Translation gives CATSRAGGTDTQYF.

This sequence joins TRBV6-4 and TRBJ2-1; 10 nucleotides match TRBD2. V shed 3 bases, J shed 7 bases, and the junction held 6 bases outside the gene matches. This CDR3 spans 15 amino acids. Per the germline V gene, CDR1 is MRHNA and CDR2 is SNTAGT. The CDR3 protein is CASSDVSGGSNEQFF. DNA for the CDR3: TGTGCCAGCAGTGATGTTAGCGGGGGGTCGAATGAGCAGTTCTTC.